Shown below are 25 T cell receptor beta chains from a single sample sequenced in a study of blood T cell repertoires in COVID-19. Sequencing used immunoSEQ multiplex PCR; TCRdb keeps in-frame clones, though not all of them. The table records approximately 230,000 clones, around 88% of them present only once. The sample consisted of peripheral blood. The source is a man older than 75 with acute or convalescent COVID-19.

This chain uses TRBV25-1 with TRBJ2-7; the D gene is possibly TRBD2 (5 bases). The V end was cut by 6 bases, the J end by 6 bases, with 12 bases between. The germline gives CDR1 MGHDK, CDR2 SYGVNS. The CDR3 contains 12 residues. CDR3 DNA sequence: TGTGCCAGCAGAGGCGGGTTCGGCGAGCAGTACTTC. As protein: CASRGGFGEQYF.

This clone was counted a single time. The rearrangement uses TRBV5-1 and TRBJ2-2, with 10 bases that match TRBD2. The length of the CDR3 is 15 residues. Per the germline V gene, CDR1 is SGHRS and CDR2 is YFSETQ. Germline trimming cut 2 bases from V and 3 bases from J; bases unmatched to any gene: 1. The CDR3 protein is CASSFLAGDTGELFF. DNA of the CDR3: TGCGCCAGCAGCTTCCTAGCGGGAGACACCGGGGAGCTGTTTTTT.

The chain has TRBV19 and TRBJ2-1, with TRBD1 matching 8 bases. This CDR3 spans 17 amino acids. Trimming took 3 bases from V and 0 from J; bases not matched to a gene: 7. The germline gives CDR1 LNHDA, CDR2 SQIVND (reference sequence). The CDR3 nucleotides read TGTGCCAGTAGTATTCAACCGACAGGGGCCTCCTACAATGAGCAGTTCTTC. This sequence encodes CASSIQPTGASYNEQFF.

The chain uses TRBV18 and TRBJ2-2; 8 nucleotides line up with TRBD1. With V trimmed by 3 bases and J by 2 bases, 11 bases remained unmatched. The germline V gene encodes CDR1 KGHSH and CDR2 LQKENI. The CDR3 is 18 amino acids. The CDR3 region is CASSPGAGTGRNTGELFF. For the CDR3, the DNA is TGTGCCAGCTCACCGGGAGCAGGGACAGGAAGAAACACCGGGGAGCTGTTTTTT.

This chain connects TRBV7-3 to TRBJ2-2, with 16 bases aligning to TRBD2. V shed 0 bases, J shed 3 bases, and the junction held 4 bases outside the gene matches. Germline V gene lookup returns CDR1 SGHTA and CDR2 FQGTGA. The CDR3 is 19 residues long. The CDR3 sequence: CASSLTGTSGRADTGELFF. DNA of the CDR3: TGTGCCAGCAGCTTAACCGGGACTAGCGGGAGGGCCGACACCGGGGAGCTGTTTTTT.

The chain is built from TRBV5-1 and TRBJ2-3; 7 bases are a match to TRBD1. V shed 2 bases and J 5 bases; nucleotides not matched to a gene: 5. CDR1 is SGHRS and CDR2 is YFSETQ in the germline V gene. There are 14 residues in the CDR3. The CDR3 nucleotides are TGCGCCAGCAGCTTACGACAGGGTGGAGATACGCAGTATTTT. Residues: CASSLRQGGDTQYF.

The chain uses TRBV18 and TRBJ1-1; D gene ambiguous. There are 13 residues in the CDR3. V lost 5 bases and J lost 0, with 7 bases in between. CDR1 KGHSH and CDR2 LQKENI come from the germline V gene. The CDR3, as DNA: TGTGCCAGCTCATCATCAATGAACACTGAAGCTTTCTTT. This gives the protein CASSSSMNTEAFF.

V usage is TRBV5-1 and J usage is TRBJ1-1, with TRBD1 identical over 7 bases. The J segment lost 0 bases and the V segment lost 5 bases, leaving 7 bases of the junction unmatched. In germline, CDR1 is SGHRS, CDR2 YFSETQ. The CDR3 contains 15 residues. CDR3 sequence reads: CASRQGESMNTEAFF. Here the CDR3 DNA reads TGCGCCAGCAGGCAGGGGGAATCGATGAACACTGAAGCTTTCTTT.

The chain employs TRBV7-6 and TRBJ2-6, with D perhaps matching TRBD1 (6 bases). Trimming removed 2 bases from V and 4 bases from J, with 18 bases in between. The CDR3 is 18 amino acids. The germline CDR1 and CDR2 sequences are SGHVS and FNYEAQ. CDR3 coding DNA: TGTGCCAGCAGCTTAAAACGAGGACAGACTTACGGGGCCAACGTCCTGACTTTC. Its translation: CASSLKRGQTYGANVLTF.

This clone was found once. The chain joins TRBV19 to TRBJ2-7; TRBD2 aligns across 10 bases. CDR1 and CDR2 (germline): LNHDA, SQIVND (reference sequence). The CDR3 has 13 residues. V gave up 5 bases and J gave up 6 bases; unmatched junction bases: 4. This CDR3 reads CASSVGLAFEQYF. The CDR3 nucleotides are TGTGCCAGTAGTGTGGGACTAGCGTTCGAGCAGTACTTC.

This clone was detected only a few times. The chain joins TRBV19 to TRBJ2-2, with TRBD1 as a possible D gene (6 bases). CDR3 length: 16 amino acids. CDR1 and CDR2 (germline): LNHDA, SQIVND (reference sequence). V dropped 5 bases and J dropped 4 bases, with 17 bases sitting between them. The CDR3 loop reads CASSSAGVDGTGELFF. The CDR3 nucleotides are TGTGCCAGTAGTTCAGCAGGGGTGGATGGCACCGGGGAGCTGTTTTTT. Using reference TRBV19 and TRBJ2-2 for the parts outside the CDR3, the full variable domain is DGGITQSPKYLFRKEGQNVTLSCEQNLNHDAMYWYRQDPGQGLRLIYYSQIVNDFQKGDIAEGYSVSREKKESFPLTVTSAQKNPTAFYLCASSSAGVDGTGELFFGEGSRLTVL.

The chain recombines TRBV9 with TRBJ2-1; D may be TRBD1 (5 bases). Germline CDR1 SGDLS, CDR2 YYNGEE. There are 17 residues in the CDR3. Trimming shortened V by 0 bases and J by 9 bases, and 22 bases separated the two germline ends. This CDR3 reads CASSVEAAPNRRGEQFF. CDR3 coding DNA: TGTGCCAGCAGCGTAGAGGCCGCCCCCAATAGAAGGGGTGAGCAGTTCTTC. Based on the CDR3 plus reference TRBV9 and TRBJ2-1, the full variable domain is DSGVTQTPKHLITATGQRVTLRCSPRSGDLSVYWYQQSLDQGLQFLIQYYNGEERAKGNILERFSAQQFPDLHSELNLSSLELGDSALYFCASSVEAAPNRRGEQFFGPGTRLTVL.

The rearrangement joins TRBV28 to TRBJ1-1; 7 nucleotides agree with TRBD1. Germline CDR1 and CDR2: MDHEN and SYDVKM. The CDR3 is made up of 14 amino acids. The ends lost 6 bases at V and 1 base at J; junction bases unmatched: 5. The CDR3 DNA follows: TGTGCCAGCAGCGAGGGGGCACAGAACACTGAAGCTTTCTTT. Translating it yields CASSEGAQNTEAFF.

This chain joins TRBV27 and TRBJ2-3; no clear D. This CDR3 has 12 residues. Germline V gene lookup returns CDR1 MNHEY and CDR2 SMNVEV (reference sequence). The V end lost 7 bases, the J end lost 6 bases, and 11 bases lay between the germline ends. CDR3 residues: CASTRFGDTQYF. Written as DNA, the CDR3 is TGTGCCAGCACCCGATTCGGGGATACGCAGTATTTT.

V is TRBV20-1 and J is TRBJ2-5; no definite D call. Germline lookup yields CDR1 DFQATT and CDR2 SNEGSKA (reference sequence). CDR3 size: 11 residues. V was clipped by 3 bases and J by 3 bases, with 5 bases between them. In DNA form, the CDR3 reads TGCAGTGCTAGCAAAAAAGAGACCCAGTACTTC. Translation gives CSASKKETQYF.

This chain joins TRBV7-9 and TRBJ2-1; 9 bases map to TRBD1. Germline V gene data show CDR1 as SEHNR and CDR2 as FQNEAQ (reference sequence). V gave up 5 bases and J gave up 3 bases; unmatched junction bases: 5. The CDR3 length is 15 residues. The CDR3 spells CASSGRDRVYNEQFF. The CDR3 DNA reads as TGTGCCAGCAGCGGCCGGGACAGGGTCTACAATGAGCAGTTCTTC.

The chain has TRBV5-1 and TRBJ2-3, with 11 positions matching TRBD2. Germline V lookup: CDR1 SGHRS, CDR2 YFSETQ. The ends lost 4 bases at V and 3 bases at J; junction bases unmatched: 7. The CDR3 is made up of 16 amino acids. The CDR3 bases are TGCGCCAGCAGCAAAGACGGGACTAGCGGAACAGATACGCAGTATTTT. It translates to CASSKDGTSGTDTQYF.

In its sample, this clone was seen once. This rearrangement joins TRBV6-2 or TRBV6-3 to TRBJ2-2; possible D gene TRBD1, 5 bases. The CDR3 covers 15 residues. Trimming left V 2 bases short and J 4 bases short, with 11 bases between. Looked up from germline, CDR1 is MNHEY and CDR2 is SVGEGT. This CDR3 reads CASSYGQGRTGELFF. DNA of the CDR3: TGTGCCAGCAGTTACGGGCAGGGTCGCACCGGGGAGCTGTTTTTT.

The rearrangement joins TRBV6-5 to TRBJ1-2, with D maybe TRBD1 (6 bases). Germline V lookup: CDR1 MNHEY, CDR2 SVGAGI. The CDR3 spans 11 residues. V shed 4 bases and J shed 7 bases, with 7 bases lying between them. The CDR3 region is CASSSGVGYTF. CDR3 coding DNA: TGTGCCAGCAGTTCAGGGGTTGGCTACACCTTC.

The gene calls are TRBV28 and TRBJ1-2, with D tentatively TRBD1 (6 bases). V was pared by 6 bases and J by 8 bases, with 13 bases between. This CDR3 comprises 12 residues. Per germline, CDR1 MDHEN and CDR2 SYDVKM. The DNA of the CDR3 is TGTGCCAGCAGACAGGGATTTGGGGGCTACACCTTC. This codes for CASRQGFGGYTF.

The chain combines TRBV5-1 with TRBJ1-2; 10 bases line up with TRBD1. This CDR3 has 15 residues. V was clipped by 4 bases and J by 4 bases; unmatched bases: 7. Germline CDR1 is SGHRS and CDR2 is YFSETQ. In DNA, the CDR3 is TGCGCCAGCAGCCAGACAGGGGGCAGTGGCTATGGCTACACCTTC. It encodes CASSQTGGSGYGYTF. The variable domain in full, completed from reference TRBV5-1 and TRBJ1-2, reads KAGVTQTPRYLIKTRGQQVTLSCSPISGHRSVSWYQQTPGQGLQFLFEYFSETQRNKGNFPGRFSGRQFSNSRSEMNVSTLELGDSALYLCASSQTGGSGYGYTFGSGTRLTVV.

This clone was counted once. The J gene is TRBJ1-1, the V gene TRBV6-5; TRBD1 is a possible D gene (6 bases). Germline CDR1 MNHEY, CDR2 SVGAGI. Trimming shortened V by 7 bases and J by 0 bases, and 15 bases separated the two germline ends. The CDR3 sequence is 15 residues long. The CDR3 DNA reads TGTGCCAGCAAGAGGACAGTCGGCATGAACACTGAAGCTTTCTTT. Translating it yields CASKRTVGMNTEAFF.

This clone occurred a few times. The chain uses TRBV19 and TRBJ2-5; 9 nucleotides line up with TRBD1. The CDR3 runs 15 residues. CDR1 and CDR2 from the germline V gene are LNHDA and SQIVND (reference sequence). The junction had 3 bases not matched to a gene; V was cut back by 3 bases and J by 1 base. CDR3 protein: CASSIRDRAQETQYF. The DNA of the CDR3 is TGTGCCAGTAGTATCAGGGACAGGGCCCAAGAGACCCAGTACTTC.

This clone occurred a few times. The J gene is TRBJ1-3, the V gene TRBV4-3; a possible D gene is TRBD1 (5 bases). This CDR3 spans 15 amino acids. The V gene's germline CDR1 is LGHNA and CDR2 YSLEER. Trimming removed 0 bases at V and 4 bases at J, with 10 bases between. In nucleotides, the CDR3 is TGCGCCAGCAGCCAAGACAGGGCTCTAGGAAACACCATATATTTT. It specifies CASSQDRALGNTIYF.

Comments on this clone: Other DNA sequences in this specimen translate into the identical CDR3. The chain has TRBV7-9 and TRBJ1-5, with D maybe TRBD1 (6 bases). Germline CDR1 SEHNR, CDR2 FQNEAQ (reference sequence). The CDR3 runs to 14 residues. V lost 2 bases and J 5 bases, leaving 10 bases between the germline ends. The CDR3 DNA reads TGTGCCAGCAGCTTAAGTCCAGGGGATCAGCCCCAGCATTTT. It specifies CASSLSPGDQPQHF.